This T cell receptor (beta chain) was captured in a study of T-cell memory formation after mild COVID-19. V was clipped by 7 bases and J by 0 bases, with 12 bases between them. CDR1 is SQVTM and CDR2 is ANQGSEA in the germline V gene. The CDR3 consists of 13 residues. Each CDR3 protein gets one entry after TCRdb re-called the 5' RACE reads with MiXCR. The sample lists approximately 300,000 distinct CDR3 sequences, roughly 15% seen once, with approximately 20% in the top ten. This clonotype was counted a few times. Input material: PBMCs or a T cell subset sorted from them (not recorded which). The sequence was obtained from a young man who had mild COVID-19 (a few samples of this study predate the infection). Cell type and time point are not known. The chain carries TRBV29-1 and TRBJ1-1; weak D call: TRBD1 (5 bases). The CDR3 DNA follows: TGCAGCGGTGGGGGAAACATGAACACTGAAGCTTTCTTT. Translating gives CSGGGNMNTEAFF.